The 2 T cell receptor beta chains reported below all come from one sample, sequenced in a study of memory CD4+ T cells and cytomegalovirus serostatus. The sort gate was single viable CD3+CD4+CD8-CD45RO+ cells for memory CD4+ T cells. Libraries were prepared by immunoSEQ multiplex PCR; TCRdb keeps only in-frame clonotypes and omits some of them. The sample lists 84,000 or so clones; approximately 84% were seen once. The specimen was memory CD4+ T cells from blood. These TCRs come from an adult in good health and CMV-seronegative.

The chain carries TRBV30 and TRBJ2-1, with D perhaps matching TRBD1 (6 bases). The CDR3 length is 15 residues. V was trimmed by 0 bases and J by 4 bases, leaving 13 bases between them. The germline gives CDR1 GTSNPN, CDR2 SVGIG (reference sequence). The CDR3 DNA reads as TGTGCCTGGAGTGTGCTGGACAGAAAGTACAATGAGCAGTTCTTC. This sequence encodes CAWSVLDRKYNEQFF. Drawing the rest from reference TRBV30 and TRBJ2-1, the complete variable domain is SQTIHQWPATLVQPVGSPLSLECTVEGTSNPNLYWYRQAAGRGLQLLFYSVGIGQISSEVPQNLSASRPQDRQFILSSKKLLLSDSGFYLCAWSVLDRKYNEQFFGPGTRLTVL.

The chain uses TRBV19 and TRBJ2-2; TRBD1 matches 9 bases. There are 17 residues in the CDR3. In germline, CDR1 is LNHDA, CDR2 SQIVND (reference sequence). The trim removed 4 bases at V and 5 bases at J, leaving 11 bases unmatched. The CDR3: CASSRNPSGQGTGELFF. The CDR3 DNA follows: TGTGCCAGTAGTAGAAATCCAAGCGGACAGGGGACCGGGGAGCTGTTTTTT.